One and the same sample provided the 18 T cell receptor beta chains below, sequenced in a study of shared clonotypes between healthy human individuals. Using immunoSEQ multiplex PCR, the repertoire was profiled, and TCRdb retains in-frame clones only, with some absent. The sample holds 450,000 to 500,000 clones, about 72% seen once. Sequences were obtained from PBMCs. Source of these receptors: a woman aged 40 to 50 in good health. Some clones in this sample may be carry-over from other donors' samples.

To note about this clone: This sequence may be a read error, since a much larger clone differs from it by one base. DNA of the CDR3: TGTGCCACCAGCAGCCGAGTGGCTAGCACAGATACGCAGTATTTT. Its protein is CATSSRVASTDTQYF. The V gene is TRBV15, the J gene TRBJ2-3; D gene uncertain. CDR1 LNHNV and CDR2 YYDKDF come from the germline V gene (reference sequence). The V and J ends lost 3 bases and 0 bases respectively, with 10 bases between them. The CDR3 covers 15 residues. Supplemented by reference TRBV15 and TRBJ2-3, the full variable domain reads DAMVIQNPRYQVTQFGKPVTLSCSQTLNHNVMYWYQQKSSQAPKLLFHYYDKDFNNEADTPDNFQSRRPNTSFCFLDIRSPGLGDTAMYLCATSSRVASTDTQYFGPGTRLTVL.

The J gene is TRBJ1-3, the V gene TRBV13; unclear D gene. This CDR3 contains 15 residues. The ends were cut back, 0 bases at V and 0 bases at J, with 6 bases in the middle. Per germline, CDR1 PRHDT and CDR2 FYEKMQ (reference sequence). The CDR3 nucleotides are TGTGCCAGCAGCTTAGGGACAACCTCTGGAAACACCATATATTTT. It specifies CASSLGTTSGNTIYF.

The J gene is TRBJ2-5, the V gene TRBV7-3; possible D gene TRBD2, 6 bases. This CDR3 comprises 15 residues. The V end was cut by 2 bases, the J end by 1 base, with 11 bases between. Per germline, CDR1 SGHTA and CDR2 FQGTGA. CDR3 sequence (DNA): TGTGCCAGCAGCTTACGAGAGGGACTCCAAGAGACCCAGTACTTC. Amino acids: CASSLREGLQETQYF.

This chain links TRBV7-3 with TRBJ2-2; the D call may be TRBD1 or TRBD2 (6 bases each). CDR3 length: 17 amino acids. The V end lost 5 bases, the J end lost 3 bases, and 19 bases lay between the germline ends. Germline assignment: CDR1 SGHTA and CDR2 FQGTGA. The CDR3 here is CASSQNNPGADTGELFF. For the CDR3, the DNA is TGTGCCAGCAGCCAGAACAACCCGGGGGCGGACACCGGGGAGCTGTTTTTT.

The chain employs TRBV28 and TRBJ2-1, with a weak D call TRBD1 (5 bases). Trimming shortened V by 9 bases and J by 6 bases, and 18 bases separated the two germline ends. The CDR3 covers 14 residues. Germline CDR1 is MDHEN and CDR2 is SYDVKM. The DNA for the CDR3 is TGTGCCAGTCAGGGAAGCCGTCGCGTCAATGAGCAGTTCTTC. Translation gives CASQGSRRVNEQFF.

The count of this clone is one. This chain connects TRBV6-1 to TRBJ2-7, with a tentative D call TRBD2 (5 bases). The length of the CDR3 is 14 residues. V dropped 8 bases and J dropped 1 base, with 15 bases sitting between them. Germline V gene sequence: CDR1 MNHNS, CDR2 SASEGT. The CDR3 DNA sequence: TGTGCCAGCCTTGGACTCGCGCCGTCCTACGAGCAGTACTTC. It is translated as CASLGLAPSYEQYF.

The chain employs TRBV7-7 and TRBJ2-5; 7 nucleotides match TRBD1. The CDR3 runs 16 residues. CDR1 is SSHAT, CDR2 FNYEAQ, per germline (reference sequence). J lost 5 bases, V lost 3 bases, and 12 bases had no gene match. CDR3 protein: CASSFTHRGGIETQYF. The CDR3 DNA reads TGTGCCAGCAGCTTCACACACAGGGGTGGAATCGAGACCCAGTACTTC. The variable domain in full, completed from reference TRBV7-7 and TRBJ2-5, reads GAGVSQSPRYKVTKRGQDVTLRCDPISSHATLYWYQQALGQGPEFLTYFNYEAQPDKSGLPSDRFSAERPEGSISTLTIQRTEQRDSAMYRCASSFTHRGGIETQYFGPGTRLLVL.

The chain recombines TRBV5-1 with TRBJ2-5; no clear D. V was trimmed by 2 bases and J by 5 bases, leaving 16 bases between them. The CDR3 is 15 residues long. From germline, CDR1 is SGHRS and CDR2 YFSETQ. The CDR3 is CASSFAISPRETQYF. The CDR3 nucleotides read TGCGCCAGCAGCTTCGCCATTTCCCCTAGGGAGACCCAGTACTTC.

The chain is built from TRBV2 and TRBJ2-7; 10 nucleotides agree with TRBD1. The germline V gene encodes CDR1 SNHLY and CDR2 FYNNEI. This CDR3 has 17 amino acids. J gave up 5 bases and V 7 bases, and 17 bases lay outside the gene matches. CDR3 nucleotide sequence: TGTGCCAGCACCCCACCCCAGGGGGGACAGGGGTCCCACGAGCAGTACTTC. Translation: CASTPPQGGQGSHEQYF.

In regard to this clone: Different DNA sequences within this sample yield the same CDR3. The genes are TRBV5-1 and TRBJ2-1; unclear D gene. Germline values: CDR1 SGHRS, CDR2 YFSETQ. The CDR3 extends over 14 amino acids. V lost 0 bases, J lost 0 bases, and 4 bases lay in between. CDR3 protein: CASSLAGSYNEQFF. The DNA for the CDR3 is TGCGCCAGCAGCTTGGCTGGCTCCTACAATGAGCAGTTCTTC.

This clone showed up just a few times. The rearrangement uses TRBV7-8 and TRBJ1-5; D remains unclear. This CDR3 has 14 residues. V gave up 4 bases and J gave up 2 bases, with 9 bases separating them. Germline CDR1 SGHVS, CDR2 FQNEAQ. Here the CDR3 reads CASSSSEGNQPQHF. CDR3 bases: TGTGCCAGCAGCTCCTCCGAGGGCAATCAGCCCCAGCATTTT. The variable domain in full, completed from reference TRBV7-8 and TRBJ1-5, reads GAGVSQSPRYKVAKRGQDVALRCDPISGHVSLFWYQQALGQGPEFLTYFQNEAQLDKSGLPSDRFFAERPEGSVSTLKIQRTQQEDSAVYLCASSSSEGNQPQHFGDGTRLSIL.

This clone occurred once. This chain joins TRBV5-1 and TRBJ2-5; D is perhaps TRBD2 (6 bases). Germline V CDR1 and CDR2: SGHRS, YFSETQ. The CDR3 has 16 amino acids. Between the trimmed V and J ends, which lost 0 bases and 1 base, there was a span of 13 bases. DNA for the CDR3: TGCGCCAGCAGCTTGGGACTAGTAGAGCCCCAAGAGACCCAGTACTTC. This translates into CASSLGLVEPQETQYF.

DNA of the CDR3: TGTGCCACCAGCAGAGATTTCGGGGAGCTGTTTTTT. This gives the protein CATSRDFGELFF. The chain couples TRBV15 to TRBJ2-2; D gene unclear. The CDR3 extends over 12 amino acids. V was pared by 0 bases and J by 7 bases, with 3 bases between. Germline V gene data show CDR1 as LNHNV and CDR2 as YYDKDF (reference sequence).

The chain employs TRBV25-1 and TRBJ2-5, with 8 bases aligning to TRBD2. J gave up 3 bases and V 2 bases, and 5 bases lay outside the gene matches. Germline assignment: CDR1 MGHDK and CDR2 SYGVNS. The CDR3 sequence is 15 residues long. The CDR3 loop reads CASSEGNSGKETQYF. The CDR3 DNA follows: TGTGCCAGCAGTGAAGGGAATAGCGGGAAAGAGACCCAGTACTTC.

This clone appeared many times. The chain recombines TRBV11-2 with TRBJ2-5; TRBD2 aligns across 9 bases. CDR3 length equals 17 residues. Trimming removed 2 bases from V and 4 bases from J; junction bases left unmatched: 11. Germline V gene data show CDR1 as SGHAT and CDR2 as FQNNGV. CDR3 sequence reads: CASSLRGATSGGETQYF. Written as DNA, the CDR3 is TGTGCCAGCAGCTTAAGAGGGGCGACTAGCGGCGGAGAGACCCAGTACTTC. Full variable domain (remainder filled in from reference TRBV11-2 and TRBJ2-5): EAGVAQSPRYKIIEKRQSVAFWCNPISGHATLYWYQQILGQGPKLLIQFQNNGVVDDSQLPKDRFSAERLKGVDSTLKIQPAKLEDSAVYLCASSLRGATSGGETQYFGPGTRLLVL.

CDR3 loop: CASRKRSGREHSYNEQFF. The DNA of the CDR3 is TGTGCCAGCAGAAAAAGATCGGGGCGCGAGCACTCCTACAATGAGCAGTTCTTC. The chain combines TRBV27 with TRBJ2-1; TRBD1 or TRBD2 may be the D gene (5 bases each). The ends were cut back, 6 bases at V and 0 bases at J, with 21 bases in the middle. Germline CDR1 MNHEY, CDR2 SMNVEV (reference sequence). The CDR3 is made up of 18 amino acids.

The chain combines TRBV5-6 with TRBJ2-7; no definite D call. In germline, CDR1 is SGHDT, CDR2 YYEEEE. Deletions cut 4 bases from V and 2 bases from J, with 16 bases between. There are 15 residues in the CDR3. CDR3 sequence: CASSRGPDPTYEQYF. The DNA for the CDR3 is TGTGCCAGCAGCCGCGGCCCTGACCCGACCTACGAGCAGTACTTC. Full variable domain (outside the CDR3, taken from reference TRBV5-6 and TRBJ2-7): DAGVTQSPTHLIKTRGQQVTLRCSPKSGHDTVSWYQQALGQGPQFIFQYYEEEERQRGNFPDRFSGHQFPNYSSELNVNALLLGDSALYLCASSRGPDPTYEQYFGPGTRLTVT.

V is TRBV27 and J is TRBJ2-7; 7 bases are shared with TRBD2. With 0 bases clipped from V and 0 bases from J, the junction kept 2 bases outside the gene matches. CDR1 MNHEY and CDR2 SMNVEV come from the germline V gene (reference sequence). The CDR3 is 15 amino acids. The CDR3 DNA reads as TGTGCCAGCAGTTTATCTGGCGGGAGCTCCTACGAGCAGTACTTC. Translated, it gives CASSLSGGSSYEQYF.